This TCR beta chain was profiled in a study of control samples from healthy donors and cancer patients. Profiled with immunoSEQ multiplex PCR; TCRdb holds only in-frame clones, not every one. The data contain about 150,000 clones, about 91% of them seen just once; the ten biggest clones take up 2% to 2.5%. The origin of this receptor is a woman aged 40 to 50 in good health. Material for sequencing was blood.

For the CDR3, the DNA is TGTGCCAGCAGCCAAGGCGAGCGGGGGTCGACAGATACGCAGTATTTT. Its translation: CASSQGERGSTDTQYF. The chain employs TRBV7-3 and TRBJ2-3; 8 bases map to TRBD2. The CDR3 runs 16 residues. V dropped 5 bases and J dropped 3; count of bases not matched to a gene: 10. Germline loops: CDR1 SGHTA, CDR2 FQGTGA. The variable domain in full, with the rest retrieved from reference TRBV7-3 and TRBJ2-3, is GAGVSQTPSNKVTEKGKYVELRCDPISGHTALYWYRQSLGQGPEFLIYFQGTGAADDSGLPNDRFFAVRPEGSVSTLKIQRTERGDSAVYLCASSQGERGSTDTQYFGPGTRLTVL.